This T cell receptor beta chain was recorded in a study of shared clonotypes between healthy human individuals. Germline CDR1 SEHNR, CDR2 FQNEAQ (reference sequence). The CDR3 has 14 residues. V lost 5 bases and J lost 5; bases outside the gene matches: 5. Naive CD8 cells were CD45RO-negative, positively selected for CCR7, excluding terminally differentiated effector memory CD45RA+ cells. Generated by immunoSEQ multiplex PCR, the TCRdb table keeps only in-frame clones and is missing some. This table has roughly 550,000 clones, less than 97% appearing once. Sequences were obtained from naive CD8+ T cells sorted from blood. The TCR was taken from a woman aged 25 to 45 in good health. J is TRBJ1-1 and V is TRBV7-9; 10 bases align to TRBD1. The chain's CDR3 is CASSTGQGDTEAFF. CDR3 DNA: TGTGCCAGCAGCACAGGACAGGGGGATACTGAAGCTTTCTTT.